These 28 T cell receptor beta chains came from one sample sequenced in a study of blood T cell repertoires in COVID-19. Sequencing was performed with immunoSEQ multiplex PCR; in TCRdb, only in-frame clones are kept and a portion is missing. The data show some 260,000 clones, around 84% seen once. Sample: PBMCs or T cells enriched from blood (not recorded which). Receptors were obtained from a man aged 30 to 45 with acute COVID-19.

About this clone itself: At one end, the junction sequence differs from germline, possibly due to a read error. J is TRBJ2-1 and V is TRBV5-1; D gene uncertain. The CDR3 loop spans 13 amino acids. Germline CDR1 SGHRS, CDR2 YFSETQ. The CDR3 is CASSLVGGYEQFF. The DNA of the CDR3 is TGTGCCAGCAGCTTGGTAGGCGGCTATGAGCAGTTCTTC. The variable domain in full, with the rest retrieved from reference TRBV5-1 and TRBJ2-1, is KAGVTQTPRYLIKTRGQQVTLSCSPISGHRSVSWYQQTPGQGLQFLFEYFSETQRNKGNFPGRFSGRQFSNSRSEMNVSTLELGDSALYLCASSLVGGYEQFFGPGTRLTVL.

In the case of this clone: A read error may produce the germline difference seen at one junction end. The rearrangement links TRBV5-1 to TRBJ1-5; D remains unclear. Germline CDR1 reads SGHRS; CDR2 reads YFSETQ. The CDR3 has 15 residues. The CDR3 nucleotides read TGTGCCAGCAGATTGAACGCAGCGAGCAATCAGCCCCAGCATTTT. Amino acids: CASRLNAASNQPQHF. Full variable domain (rest looked up from reference TRBV5-1 and TRBJ1-5): KAGVTQTPRYLIKTRGQQVTLSCSPISGHRSVSWYQQTPGQGLQFLFEYFSETQRNKGNFPGRFSGRQFSNSRSEMNVSTLELGDSALYLCASRLNAASNQPQHFGDGTRLSIL.

This clone was observed a handful of times. The chain employs TRBV5-4 and TRBJ1-1, with a tentative D call TRBD1 (6 bases). CDR1 is SGHNT and CDR2 is YYREEE in the germline V gene (reference sequence). The CDR3 runs to 15 residues. Trimming shortened V by 4 bases and J by 4 bases, and 17 bases separated the two germline ends. CDR3 DNA sequence: TGTGCCAGCAGCCCGCCCCCAGGGGCGGGCACTGAAGCTTTCTTT. Protein product: CASSPPPGAGTEAFF.

The chain carries TRBV7-9 and TRBJ1-6; 7 nucleotides align to TRBD1. CDR3 length: 18 amino acids. Trimming cost V 5 bases and J 0 bases; bases outside gene matches: 10. CDR1 SEHNR and CDR2 FQNEAQ come from the germline V gene (reference sequence). For the CDR3, the DNA is TGTGCCAGCAGCCCCCGAGGCAGGGGGAGCTCCTATAATTCACCCCTCCACTTT. This codes for CASSPRGRGSSYNSPLHF.

This chain joins TRBV9 and TRBJ2-1; 11 nucleotides match TRBD2. The CDR3 consists of 16 residues. Germline-derived CDR1 and CDR2 are SGDLS and YYNGEE. Germline trimming cut 3 bases from V and 12 bases from J; bases unmatched to any gene: 14. CDR3 nucleotides: TGTGCCAGCAGCGCTGGGGGGACTAGCGGCCTCCCGAGGCAGTTCTTC. Amino acids: CASSAGGTSGLPRQFF.

The J gene is TRBJ2-1, the V gene TRBV5-1, with 8 bases fitting TRBD2. The V segment lost 1 base and the J segment 9 bases; nucleotides outside the gene matches: 3. The CDR3 consists of 13 residues. Germline-derived CDR1 and CDR2 are SGHRS and YFSETQ. The CDR3 DNA reads as TGCGCCAGCAGCTTGCGGGGGGGAGGTGAGCAGTTCTTC. Encoded protein: CASSLRGGGEQFF.

V usage is TRBV19 and J usage is TRBJ2-6; D is undetermined. The length of the CDR3 is 17 residues. Germline CDR1 and CDR2: LNHDA and SQIVND (reference sequence). The ends were cut back, 10 bases at V and 0 bases at J, with 19 bases in the middle. CDR3 sequence (DNA): TGTGCCACCCAGAGGAGTTTGAGGAACTCTGGGGCCAACGTCCTGACTTTC. Amino acids: CATQRSLRNSGANVLTF.

The rearrangement joins TRBV7-9 to TRBJ2-5; possible D gene TRBD1, 5 bases. Trimming took off 4 bases at V and 7 bases at J, with 25 bases between the two ends. This CDR3 spans 17 amino acids. Germline values: CDR1 SEHNR, CDR2 FQNEAQ (reference sequence). CDR3 sequence: CASSSYGSGQARATQYF. In DNA, the CDR3 is TGTGCCAGCAGCTCATACGGTTCCGGACAAGCCAGAGCGACCCAGTACTTC.

The chain uses TRBV19 and TRBJ1-5, with TRBD1 identical over 7 bases. Trimming cost V 6 bases and J 4 bases; bases outside gene matches: 9. From germline, CDR1 is LNHDA and CDR2 SQIVND (reference sequence). The CDR3 is 15 amino acids. In DNA, the CDR3 is TGTGCCAGTAGCAAGGGACAGACAAAAAATCAGCCCCAGCATTTT. The encoded protein is CASSKGQTKNQPQHF.

This chain joins TRBV7-3 and TRBJ1-1; tentative D call: TRBD1 (6 bases). The germline CDR1 and CDR2 sequences are SGHTA and FQGTGA. The CDR3 has 13 amino acids. The V and J ends lost 5 bases and 5 bases respectively, with 12 bases between them. The DNA of the CDR3 is TGTGCCAGCAGCGCGGGGGGCGTGACTGAAGCTTTCTTT. Its protein product is CASSAGGVTEAFF.

The chain uses TRBV5-8 and TRBJ1-2; D is unresolved. CDR1 is SGHTS and CDR2 is YDEGEE in the germline V gene. Trimming pared 8 bases from V and 4 bases from J, leaving 27 bases between. The CDR3 totals 17 residues. CDR3 sequence (DNA): TGTGCCAGTGAATCGGCGCTTATAGCAACCGGTTTCTATGGCTACACCTTC. It encodes CASESALIATGFYGYTF.

The V call is TRBV11-2, the J call TRBJ2-1; TRBD2 matches 14 bases. The CDR3 consists of 16 residues. J lost 9 bases, V lost 1 base, and 5 bases had no gene match. Germline loops: CDR1 SGHAT, CDR2 FQNNGV. The CDR3, as DNA: TGTGCCAGCAGCTTAGTGACTAGCGGGAGGGTAGGTGAGCAGTTCTTC. Residues: CASSLVTSGRVGEQFF.

The CDR3 DNA follows: TGCGCCAGCAGTTCCGAGGAGGGTAGGGTCTATGGCTACACCTTC. This codes for CASSSEEGRVYGYTF. The chain combines TRBV4-1 with TRBJ1-2; D call uncertain. Germline CDR1 MGHRA, CDR2 YSYEKL. V lost 6 bases and J 4 bases, leaving 18 bases between the germline ends. The CDR3 has 15 amino acids.

This clone was seen more than once but under ten times. This sequence joins TRBV7-2 and TRBJ1-2, with D maybe TRBD1 (5 bases). CDR3 length: 13 amino acids. In germline, CDR1 is SGHTA, CDR2 FQGNSA. The ends were cut back, 6 bases at V and 3 bases at J, with 11 bases in the middle. CDR3 protein: CASRPGGDYGYTF. The CDR3 DNA follows: TGTGCCAGCAGGCCGGGGGGGGACTATGGCTACACCTTC. Combining the CDR3 with reference TRBV7-2 and TRBJ1-2 gives the whole variable domain GAGVSQSPSNKVTEKGKDVELRCDPISGHTALYWYRQSLGQGLEFLIYFQGNSAPDKSGLPSDRFSAERTGGSVSTLTIQRTQQEDSAVYLCASRPGGDYGYTFGSGTRLTVV.

As concerns this clone: One junction end does not reproduce the germline sequence, and a read error may be involved. This chain uses TRBV5-1 with TRBJ1-3; D is possibly TRBD1 (5 bases). This CDR3 is built from 16 residues. The germline CDR1 and CDR2 sequences are SGHRS and YFSETQ. As DNA, the CDR3 is TGTGCCAGCAGCCCCTGGGGGGGGGACTCTGGAAACACCATATATTTT. It specifies CASSPWGGDSGNTIYF.

This clone showed up just once. The chain employs TRBV6-5 and TRBJ2-3; 12 bases map to TRBD2. The V and J ends lost 2 bases and 8 bases, in that order; junction bases with no gene match: 5. This CDR3 is built from 15 residues. Germline V lookup: CDR1 MNHEY, CDR2 SVGAGI. The CDR3 sequence: CASSYGLAGRFTQYF. The CDR3 DNA is TGTGCCAGCAGTTACGGACTAGCGGGAAGGTTTACGCAGTATTTT.

The chain carries TRBV6-2 or TRBV6-3 and TRBJ1-3; D gene unclear. CDR3 length: 17 residues. Trimming stripped 0 bases from V and 0 bases from J, with 12 bases between. CDR1 MNHEY and CDR2 SVGEGT come from the germline V gene. The CDR3 sequence is CASSYSPSHYSGNTIYF. DNA for the CDR3: TGTGCCAGCAGTTACTCCCCCTCACACTACTCTGGAAACACCATATATTTT.

This chain connects TRBV4-2 to TRBJ1-5; D is possibly TRBD1 (5 bases). Germline V CDR1 and CDR2: LGHNA, YNFKEQ. The CDR3 totals 15 residues. V was pared by 4 bases and J by 5 bases, with 15 bases between. The CDR3 bases are TGTGCCAGCAGCCCCGGGAGAGGGGACGATCAGCCCCAGCATTTT. Translation: CASSPGRGDDQPQHF.

This clone was picked up one time. The rearrangement uses TRBV19 and TRBJ2-1, with TRBD2 matching over 7 bases. Trimming took 8 bases from V and 0 from J; bases not matched to a gene: 7. From germline, CDR1 is LNHDA and CDR2 SQIVND (reference sequence). This CDR3 comprises 15 residues. CDR3 sequence: CASGPLASSYNEQFF. The DNA for the CDR3 is TGTGCCAGTGGACCACTAGCGAGCTCCTACAATGAGCAGTTCTTC. Looking up the rest from reference TRBV19 and TRBJ2-1 gives the full variable domain: DGGITQSPKYLFRKEGQNVTLSCEQNLNHDAMYWYRQDPGQGLRLIYYSQIVNDFQKGDIAEGYSVSREKKESFPLTVTSAQKNPTAFYLCASGPLASSYNEQFFGPGTRLTVL.

This chain joins TRBV20-1 and TRBJ2-5; D ambiguous. The CDR3 runs 11 residues. Germline CDR1 reads DFQATT; CDR2 reads SNEGSKA (reference sequence). V gave up 4 bases and J gave up 3 bases, with 6 bases separating them. For the CDR3, the DNA is TGCAGTGCTAATCAGGAAGAGACCCAGTACTTC. Amino acids: CSANQEETQYF.

The chain combines TRBV6-5 with TRBJ1-5, with D unresolved. Germline loops: CDR1 MNHEY, CDR2 SVGAGI. This CDR3 spans 13 amino acids. V was pared by 9 bases and J by 0 bases, with 9 bases between. The CDR3 bases are TGTGCCAGAATCTTACATAGCAATCAGCCCCAGCATTTT. This sequence encodes CARILHSNQPQHF.

The CDR3 reads CASSLMAAGQGGEKLFF. CDR3 nucleotides: TGCGCCAGCAGCTTGATGGCCGCGGGACAGGGTGGTGAAAAACTGTTTTTT. The chain couples TRBV5-1 to TRBJ1-4, with 9 bases lining up with TRBD1. The V gene's germline CDR1 is SGHRS and CDR2 YFSETQ. V was clipped by 1 base and J by 7 bases; unmatched bases: 11. The CDR3 runs to 17 residues. Complete variable domain (other parts from reference TRBV5-1 and TRBJ1-4): KAGVTQTPRYLIKTRGQQVTLSCSPISGHRSVSWYQQTPGQGLQFLFEYFSETQRNKGNFPGRFSGRQFSNSRSEMNVSTLELGDSALYLCASSLMAAGQGGEKLFFGSGTQLSVL.

This clone was seen more than once but under ten times. The V and J genes are TRBV6-2 or TRBV6-3 and TRBJ2-1; D remains ambiguous. This CDR3 comprises 15 residues. From germline, CDR1 is MNHEY and CDR2 SVGEGT. With 2 bases removed from V and 6 bases from J, the gap between germline ends came to 14 bases. The CDR3, as DNA: TGTGCCAGCAGTTACGGAGACTCGGCGACCAATGAGCAGTTCTTC. Its translation: CASSYGDSATNEQFF.

The chain combines TRBV7-2 with TRBJ2-1, with 7 positions matching TRBD2. CDR1 and CDR2 (germline): SGHTA, FQGNSA. The V segment lost 2 bases and the J segment 15 bases; nucleotides outside the gene matches: 7. There are 12 residues in the CDR3. The CDR3 DNA reads TGTGCCAGCAGCTTAACCTGGGGGGGAGGGTTCTTC. The encoded protein is CASSLTWGGGFF. Supplemented by reference TRBV7-2 and TRBJ2-1, the full variable domain reads GAGVSQSPSNKVTEKGKDVELRCDPISGHTALYWYRQSLGQGLEFLIYFQGNSAPDKSGLPSDRFSAERTGGSVSTLTIQRTQQEDSAVYLCASSLTWGGGFFGPGTRLTVL.

In its sample, this clone was seen once. CDR3 sequence (DNA): TGTGCAAGTCGCTTAGCGTACCCTCCGCGGCCAAGAGAAGCTTTCTTT. Protein product: CASRLAYPPRPREAFF. The chain joins TRBV12-2 to TRBJ1-1. TRBV12-2 counts as a pseudogene. The CDR3 consists of 16 residues.

This clone was counted a single time. Compared with germline, one end of the junction differs, possibly owing to a read error. The chain joins TRBV3-1 (or the pseudogene TRBV3-2) to TRBJ1-6, with D hard to call. Per the germline V gene, CDR1 is LGHDT and CDR2 is YNNKEL (reference sequence). CDR3 length: 12 amino acids. The CDR3 protein is CASSQPNSALHF. In DNA, the CDR3 is TGTGCCAGCAGCCAACCAAATTCAGCCCTCCACTTT.

The V gene is TRBV6-4, the J gene TRBJ1-1; the match to TRBD1 covers 8 bases. The J segment lost 0 bases and the V segment lost 0 bases, leaving 6 bases of the junction unmatched. The germline CDR1 and CDR2 sequences are MRHNA and SNTAGT. The CDR3 contains 17 residues. The CDR3 DNA is TGTGCCAGCAGTGACTCAGTGGGACAGGCGGTGAACACTGAAGCTTTCTTT. Translating it yields CASSDSVGQAVNTEAFF.

The rearrangement uses TRBV6-4 and TRBJ1-6, with 7 bases lining up with TRBD1. The ends lost 4 bases at V and 7 bases at J; junction bases unmatched: 4. Per germline, CDR1 MRHNA and CDR2 SNTAGT. The CDR3 is 14 amino acids. The CDR3 region has the DNA TGTGCCAGCAGTGGGGCAGGGGGGAATTCACCCCTCCACTTT. Its translation is CASSGAGGNSPLHF.